These 17 T cell receptor beta chains were all obtained from the same sample, sequenced in a study of PD-1 blockade in classical Hodgkin lymphoma. Regarding time point: cycle 4 day 1 (C4D1), after around six weeks of nivolumab. Every patient was affected by relapse after autologous stem cell transplantation, while exposure to brentuximab vedotin was not uniform. Measured with immunoSEQ multiplex PCR; TCRdb has only the in-frame clones, and not every one. The sample lists roughly 64,000 clones, about 89% occurring once. Sequencing used peripheral blood mononuclear cells (PBMCs), obtained before the fourth cycle of nivolumab. These receptors were obtained from a human donor with classical Hodgkin lymphoma.

This chain connects TRBV25-1 to TRBJ1-2; no definite D call. Trimming shortened V by 8 bases and J by 2 bases, and 12 bases separated the two germline ends. The CDR3 sequence is 13 residues long. Germline lookup yields CDR1 MGHDK and CDR2 SYGVNS. The CDR3 DNA reads as TGTGCCAGCTCTGACGGGAGCAACTATGGCTACACCTTC. Protein: CASSDGSNYGYTF.

The chain links TRBV5-6 to TRBJ2-1; TRBD1 or TRBD2 may be the D gene (5 bases each). V was cut by 4 bases and J by 3 bases, with 11 bases left in between. Germline V gene data show CDR1 as SGHDT and CDR2 as YYEEEE. The CDR3 spans 14 residues. The CDR3 DNA sequence: TGTGCCAGCAGCCGGGACGACCACTACAATGAGCAGTTCTTC. Translation: CASSRDDHYNEQFF.

This clone was observed a handful of times. The chain recombines TRBV25-1 with TRBJ2-3; no definite D call. From germline, CDR1 is MGHDK and CDR2 SYGVNS. The CDR3 spans 13 residues. V was trimmed by 7 bases and J by 4 bases, leaving 12 bases between them. In DNA form, the CDR3 reads TGTGCCAGCACTCAAGGGCGAGCAGATACGCAGTATTTT. This translates into CASTQGRADTQYF.

The V call is TRBV14, the J call TRBJ2-2; tentatively, D is TRBD1 (5 bases). Germline V gene data show CDR1 as SGHDN and CDR2 as FVKESK. V was clipped by 1 base and J by 0 bases, with 9 bases between them. The CDR3 consists of 16 residues. CDR3: CASSQVIGANTGELFF. As DNA, the CDR3 is TGTGCCAGCAGCCAAGTCATAGGGGCGAACACCGGGGAGCTGTTTTTT.

The genes are TRBV19 and TRBJ1-2; D gene uncertain. V shed 10 bases and J shed 3 bases, with 12 bases lying between them. Germline V lookup: CDR1 LNHDA, CDR2 SQIVND (reference sequence). This CDR3 contains 12 residues. For the CDR3, the DNA is TGTGCCACCTCAACGACTGACTATGGCTACACCTTC. This gives the protein CATSTTDYGYTF.

This clone was found a few times. This chain connects TRBV7-2 to TRBJ1-5, with D maybe TRBD1 (5 bases). Germline CDR1 SGHTA, CDR2 FQGNSA. CDR3 length equals 14 residues. The V and J ends lost 1 base and 8 bases respectively, with 12 bases between them. CDR3 coding DNA: TGTGCCAGCAGCTTAGAATCAGGGAGGAAGCCCCAGCATTTT. This sequence encodes CASSLESGRKPQHF.

There are a few counts of this clone. The chain uses TRBV27 and TRBJ1-1; 10 bases are shared with TRBD1. The CDR3 totals 15 residues. V trimming: 5 bases; J trimming: 2 bases; junction bases outside the gene matches: 5. Looked up from germline, CDR1 is MNHEY and CDR2 is SMNVEV (reference sequence). The chain's CDR3 is CASSQTGGLNTEAFF. The DNA for the CDR3 is TGTGCCAGCAGTCAGACAGGGGGCTTAAACACTGAAGCTTTCTTT.

The rearrangement joins TRBV30 to TRBJ1-6; D may be TRBD1 (6 bases). From germline, CDR1 is GTSNPN and CDR2 SVGIG (reference sequence). V was trimmed by 1 base and J by 4 bases, leaving 14 bases between them. The CDR3 is made up of 16 amino acids. The CDR3: CAWSANRDTYNSPLHF. CDR3 nucleotides: TGTGCCTGGAGTGCAAACCGGGACACTTATAATTCACCCCTCCACTTT.

This sequence joins TRBV6-1 and TRBJ2-3; 7 nucleotides align to TRBD2. The CDR3 totals 18 residues. CDR1 and CDR2 from the germline V gene are MNHNS and SASEGT. V lost 4 bases to trimming and J lost 0 bases; unmatched junction nucleotides: 13. The CDR3 nucleotides are TGTGCCAGCAGTGGAACAGCTTCGAGCGGGGCAAGCACAGATACGCAGTATTTT. It encodes CASSGTASSGASTDTQYF.

The gene calls are TRBV7-2 and TRBJ2-7; no clear D gene. The CDR3 consists of 12 residues. With 1 base removed from V and 4 bases from J, the gap between germline ends came to 5 bases. Germline CDR1 reads SGHTA; CDR2 reads FQGNSA. CDR3 sequence (DNA): TGTGCCAGCAGCTTAGAACGATACGAGCAGTACTTC. Its protein product is CASSLERYEQYF.

The chain couples TRBV30 to TRBJ1-3; D unresolved. Germline CDR1 reads GTSNPN; CDR2 reads SVGIG (reference sequence). The V end was cut by 2 bases, the J end by 3 bases, with 2 bases between. CDR3 length: 11 residues. This chain's CDR3 is CAWSIGNTIYF. The CDR3 coding sequence is TGTGCCTGGAGTATTGGAAACACCATATATTTT.

This rearrangement joins TRBV29-1 to TRBJ1-1; tentatively, D is TRBD1 (5 bases). The ends were cut back, 5 bases at V and 1 base at J, with 11 bases in the middle. This CDR3 has 13 amino acids. Germline-derived CDR1 and CDR2 are SQVTM and ANQGSEA. The CDR3 spells CSVRRGGNTEAFF. In DNA form, the CDR3 reads TGCAGCGTTCGGCGGGGCGGGAACACTGAAGCTTTCTTT.

This rearrangement joins TRBV7-3 to TRBJ2-6, with D unclear. This CDR3 contains 15 residues. Germline lookup yields CDR1 SGHTA and CDR2 FQGTGA. Trimming cost V 3 bases and J 0 bases, with 6 bases left between them. The CDR3 protein is CASSFGLSGANVLTF. CDR3 sequence (DNA): TGTGCCAGCAGCTTTGGGCTCTCTGGGGCCAACGTCCTGACTTTC.

This clone was counted between two and nine times. The gene calls are TRBV7-2 and TRBJ1-1; the D is unclear. CDR3 length: 12 amino acids. The ends were cut back, 5 bases at V and 6 bases at J, with 10 bases in the middle. The V gene's germline CDR1 is SGHTA and CDR2 FQGNSA. CDR3 DNA sequence: TGTGCCAGCAGCCTTAGTAGAGCTGAAGCTTTCTTT. It yields the protein CASSLSRAEAFF.

The chain uses TRBV7-2 and TRBJ2-7; D uncertain. Trimming removed 6 bases at V and 2 bases at J, with 17 bases between. CDR1 and CDR2 from the germline V gene are SGHTA and FQGNSA. CDR3 length: 15 amino acids. The CDR3 is CASSFAPTVAYEQYF. As DNA, the CDR3 is TGTGCCAGCAGTTTCGCTCCAACGGTAGCCTACGAGCAGTACTTC. The full variable domain, in which reference TRBV7-2 and TRBJ2-7 provide the parts outside the CDR3, is GAGVSQSPSNKVTEKGKDVELRCDPISGHTALYWYRQSLGQGLEFLIYFQGNSAPDKSGLPSDRFSAERTGGSVSTLTIQRTQQEDSAVYLCASSFAPTVAYEQYFGPGTRLTVT.

V and J are TRBV7-9 and TRBJ2-2, with TRBD1 matching over 9 bases. CDR1 is SEHNR and CDR2 is FQNEAQ in the germline V gene (reference sequence). This CDR3 region has 16 residues. Trimming removed 4 bases from V and 0 bases from J; junction bases left unmatched: 3. In nucleotides, the CDR3 is TGTGCCAGCAGCTACCGACAGGGGGCGAACACCGGGGAGCTGTTTTTT. It translates to CASSYRQGANTGELFF.

The rearrangement uses TRBV29-1 and TRBJ2-3; no clear D gene. V lost 4 bases and J lost 2, with 4 bases in between. CDR1 is SQVTM, CDR2 ANQGSEA, per germline. CDR3 size: 11 residues. CDR3 residues: CSVAFTDTQYF. The CDR3 DNA is TGCAGCGTTGCTTTCACAGATACGCAGTATTTT.